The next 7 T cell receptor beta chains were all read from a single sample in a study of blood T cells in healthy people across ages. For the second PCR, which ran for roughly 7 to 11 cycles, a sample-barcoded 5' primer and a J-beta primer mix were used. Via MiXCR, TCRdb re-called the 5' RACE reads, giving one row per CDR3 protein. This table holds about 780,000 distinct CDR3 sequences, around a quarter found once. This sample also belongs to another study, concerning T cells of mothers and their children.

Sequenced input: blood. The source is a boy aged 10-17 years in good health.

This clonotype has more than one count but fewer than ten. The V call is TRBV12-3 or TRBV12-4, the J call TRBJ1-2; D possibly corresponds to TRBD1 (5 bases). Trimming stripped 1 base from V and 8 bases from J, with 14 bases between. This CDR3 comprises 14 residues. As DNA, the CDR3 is TGTGCCAGCAGTTTAGTCTTGCAGGGTCAAGGCTACACCTTC. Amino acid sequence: CASSLVLQGQGYTF.

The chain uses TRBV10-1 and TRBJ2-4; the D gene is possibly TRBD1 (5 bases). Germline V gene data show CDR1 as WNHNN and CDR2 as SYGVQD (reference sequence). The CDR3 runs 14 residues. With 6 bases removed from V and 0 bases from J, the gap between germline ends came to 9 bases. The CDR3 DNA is TGCGCCAGCAGCGCAGGGATAGCCAAAAACATTCAGTACTTC. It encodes CASSAGIAKNIQYF.

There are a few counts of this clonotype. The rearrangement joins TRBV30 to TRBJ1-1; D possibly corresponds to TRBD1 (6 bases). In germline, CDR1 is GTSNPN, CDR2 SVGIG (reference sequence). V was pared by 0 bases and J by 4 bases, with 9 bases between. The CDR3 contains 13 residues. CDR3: CAWSVQGSTEAFF. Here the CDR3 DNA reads TGTGCCTGGAGTGTACAGGGCAGCACTGAAGCTTTCTTT.

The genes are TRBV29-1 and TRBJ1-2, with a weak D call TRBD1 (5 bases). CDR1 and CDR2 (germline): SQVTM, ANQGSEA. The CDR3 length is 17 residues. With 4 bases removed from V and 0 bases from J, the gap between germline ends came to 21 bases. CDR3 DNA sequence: TGCAGCGTTGGAGAAGGGGCTTCTAAAATAGCTAACTATGGCTACACCTTC. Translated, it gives CSVGEGASKIANYGYTF.

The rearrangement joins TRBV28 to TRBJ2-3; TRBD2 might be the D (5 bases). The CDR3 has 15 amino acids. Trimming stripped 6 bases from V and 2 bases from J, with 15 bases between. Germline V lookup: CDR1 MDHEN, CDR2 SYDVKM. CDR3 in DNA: TGTGCCAGCAGCCCGAGTCGCGGGCACACAGATACGCAGTATTTT. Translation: CASSPSRGHTDTQYF.

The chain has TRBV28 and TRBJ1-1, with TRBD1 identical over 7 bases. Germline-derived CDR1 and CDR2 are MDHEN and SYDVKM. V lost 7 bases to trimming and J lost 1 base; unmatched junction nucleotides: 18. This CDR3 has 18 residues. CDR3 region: CASNFEGALRPPNTEAFF. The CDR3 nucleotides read TGTGCCAGCAACTTCGAGGGGGCCCTCCGCCCCCCGAACACTGAAGCTTTCTTT.

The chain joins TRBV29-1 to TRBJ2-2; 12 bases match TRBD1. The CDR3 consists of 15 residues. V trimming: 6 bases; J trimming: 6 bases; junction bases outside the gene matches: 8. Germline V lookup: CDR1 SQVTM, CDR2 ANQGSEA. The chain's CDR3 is CSVWGRDRGPGELFF. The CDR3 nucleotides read TGCAGCGTCTGGGGACGGGACAGGGGGCCCGGGGAGCTGTTTTTT.